A single sample gave rise to the 29 T cell receptor beta chains below, sequenced in a study of T-cell reconstitution after alpha-beta-depleted transplantation in children (TCRdb year 2016). Library construction relied on PCR. These reads were obtained on an Illumina HiSeq 2500. TCR library preparation used molecular barcoding, with unique molecular identifiers applied to normalize quantification of the TCRbeta repertoire. TCRdb's own reprocessing of the public reads used fastp at Q25 and MiXCR and kept productive beta chains. Entries that share a CDR3 protein sequence are merged under the most common genes and DNA. The sample yields 500,000 to 750,000 distinct CDR3 sequences; 13% were counted once. Jointly, the top ten make up roughly 2.3% of the sample. Sample treatment or condition, as interpreted from the label and publication: allogeneic hematopoietic cell transplantation with graft depleted of TCRalphabeta T cells and CD19 B cells.

This sample comprised PBMCs, mostly from graft donor cells, obtained 360 days after TCRalphabeta/CD19-depleted stem cell transplant. The source of these receptors is a male patient under 18 who had a stem cell transplant for acute myeloid leukemia, so the T cells may come from the graft donor.

This sequence joins TRBV5-4 and TRBJ2-1, with TRBD1 matching 7 bases. V shed 8 bases, J shed 8 bases, and the junction held 4 bases outside the gene matches. This CDR3 region has 11 residues. Germline CDR1 SGHNT, CDR2 YYREEE (reference sequence). The CDR3 nucleotides are TGTGCCAGTAAGGGGGCCCATGAGCAGTTCTTC. As protein: CASKGAHEQFF.

This clonotype was seen only a few times. This chain joins TRBV29-1 and TRBJ2-4; TRBD1 matches at 8 bases. V lost 3 bases and J lost 9; bases outside the gene matches: 7. Germline loops: CDR1 SQVTM, CDR2 ANQGSEA. The CDR3 is made up of 13 amino acids. DNA of the CDR3: TGCAGCGTTGACGGACAGGGAGAGAGCATTCAGTACTTC. This encodes CSVDGQGESIQYF. The whole variable domain, filled in from reference TRBV29-1 and TRBJ2-4, reads SAVISQKPSRDICQRGTSLTIQCQVDSQVTMMFWYRQQPGQSLTLIATANQGSEATYESGFVIDKFPISRPNLTFSTLTVSNMSPEDSSIYLCSVDGQGESIQYFGAGTRLSVL.

The V and J genes are TRBV20-1 and TRBJ2-5; 8 bases agree with TRBD2. This CDR3 spans 14 amino acids. V was pared by 2 bases and J by 2 bases, with 4 bases of the junction left unmatched. The germline gives CDR1 DFQATT, CDR2 SNEGSKA (reference sequence). The chain's CDR3 is CSARSGTRQETQYF. The CDR3 DNA reads TGCAGTGCTAGATCCGGGACTAGGCAAGAGACCCAGTACTTC.

The CDR3 DNA is TGCAGCGTTGACTCGAACAATGAGCAGTTCTTC. Protein product: CSVDSNNEQFF. The chain combines TRBV29-1 with TRBJ2-1, with unresolved D. V lost 3 bases and J lost 5, with 5 bases in between. CDR1 SQVTM and CDR2 ANQGSEA come from the germline V gene. The CDR3 has 11 residues.

In this sample, this clonotype turned up many times. This chain connects TRBV28 to TRBJ2-1, with no clear D. Trimming removed 7 bases at V and 2 bases at J, with 9 bases between. The V gene's germline CDR1 is MDHEN and CDR2 SYDVKM. The CDR3 is made up of 13 amino acids. The CDR3 reads CASTTAPYNEQFF. In nucleotides, the CDR3 is TGTGCCAGCACCACGGCGCCCTACAATGAGCAGTTCTTC.

This chain uses TRBV7-3 with TRBJ2-6; D might be TRBD1 (6 bases). Germline-derived CDR1 and CDR2 are SGHTA and FQGTGA. The CDR3 has 19 residues. Between the trimmed V and J ends, which lost 5 bases and 0 bases, there was a span of 20 bases. The CDR3 here is CASSHPRGKSFSGANVLTF. The CDR3 bases are TGTGCCAGCAGCCACCCTAGGGGGAAATCTTTCTCTGGGGCCAACGTCCTGACTTTC. The full variable domain, in which reference TRBV7-3 and TRBJ2-6 provide the parts outside the CDR3, is GAGVSQTPSNKVTEKGKYVELRCDPISGHTALYWYRQSLGQGPEFLIYFQGTGAADDSGLPNDRFFAVRPEGSVSTLKIQRTERGDSAVYLCASSHPRGKSFSGANVLTFGAGSRLTVL.

This clonotype was detected only a few times. The genes are TRBV20-1 and TRBJ1-4; TRBD1 is a possible D gene (6 bases). V was cut by 3 bases and J by 6 bases, with 11 bases left in between. The CDR3 extends over 13 amino acids. CDR1 is DFQATT and CDR2 is SNEGSKA in the germline V gene (reference sequence). The CDR3 bases are TGCAGTGCTAGGTCACAGGGTTATGAAAAACTGTTTTTT. Its translation: CSARSQGYEKLFF.

This clonotype has ten or more counts. V is TRBV27 and J is TRBJ1-1, with D possibly being TRBD1 (5 bases). Trimming cost V 3 bases and J 1 base, with 9 bases left between them. From germline, CDR1 is MNHEY and CDR2 SMNVEV (reference sequence). The CDR3 runs 14 residues. The CDR3 here is CASSFLGGNTEAFF. CDR3 nucleotides: TGTGCCAGCAGTTTCCTGGGGGGGAACACTGAAGCTTTCTTT.

The chain recombines TRBV7-6 with TRBJ2-3; D not certain. V gave up 2 bases and J gave up 0 bases, with 12 bases separating them. The CDR3 runs 16 residues. Germline assignment: CDR1 SGHVS and CDR2 FNYEAQ. The CDR3 protein is CASSLFSDGSTDTQYF. CDR3 nucleotides: TGTGCCAGCAGCTTATTCAGCGACGGTAGCACAGATACGCAGTATTTT.

This clonotype was seen at least ten times. The genes are TRBV9 and TRBJ2-5; D gene ambiguous. V was trimmed by 5 bases and J by 2 bases, leaving 10 bases between them. The germline V gene has CDR1 SGDLS and CDR2 YYNGEE. The CDR3 consists of 13 residues. CDR3 nucleotides: TGTGCCAGCAGTCAATCTGTTCAAGAGACCCAGTACTTC. Its protein product is CASSQSVQETQYF.

The chain combines TRBV4-2 with TRBJ2-7, with TRBD2 matching 7 bases. The CDR3 consists of 17 residues. Germline CDR1 is LGHNA and CDR2 is YNFKEQ. The junction had 13 bases not matched to a gene; V was cut back by 4 bases and J by 1 base. The CDR3: CASSLPGNSGLSYEQYF. The CDR3 nucleotides read TGTGCCAGCAGCCTCCCAGGCAATAGCGGGTTATCCTACGAGCAGTACTTC.

This clonotype was counted a few times. J is TRBJ2-7 and V is TRBV6-2 or TRBV6-3, with D unclear. Trimming took off 5 bases at V and 9 bases at J, with 14 bases between the two ends. CDR1 MNHEY and CDR2 SVGEGT come from the germline V gene. The CDR3 sequence is 12 residues long. CDR3 protein: CASSEIFSWQYF. The DNA of the CDR3 is TGTGCCAGCAGTGAGATCTTCTCTTGGCAGTACTTC.

The chain recombines TRBV20-1 with TRBJ2-7; 9 nucleotides line up with TRBD1. The CDR3 runs 17 residues. Germline assignment: CDR1 DFQATT and CDR2 SNEGSKA (reference sequence). V dropped 3 bases and J dropped 2; count of bases not matched to a gene: 14. This chain's CDR3 is CSARRLGTGWYTYEQYF. CDR3 in DNA: TGCAGTGCTAGGCGCCTCGGGACAGGGTGGTATACCTACGAGCAGTACTTC.

The table lists this clonotype with a few counts. The chain has TRBV12-3 or TRBV12-4 and TRBJ2-7; 11 bases agree with TRBD2. The CDR3 length is 17 residues. V dropped 6 bases and J dropped 2; count of bases not matched to a gene: 12. CDR3 sequence reads: CASSLVYGLAGPYEQYF. CDR3 sequence (DNA): TGTGCCAGCAGCCTAGTTTATGGACTAGCGGGCCCCTACGAGCAGTACTTC.

This clonotype was seen a handful of times. The rearrangement joins TRBV4-2 to TRBJ2-2; possibly TRBD2 for D (5 bases). CDR3 length: 15 amino acids. Trimming took off 3 bases at V and 5 bases at J, with 13 bases between the two ends. Germline CDR1 reads LGHNA; CDR2 reads YNFKEQ. CDR3 protein: CASSHQWRGTGELFF. CDR3 nucleotide sequence: TGTGCCAGCAGCCATCAATGGAGAGGGACCGGGGAGCTGTTTTTT.

This chain uses TRBV4-2 with TRBJ2-7; a possible D gene is TRBD2 (5 bases). Germline CDR1 LGHNA, CDR2 YNFKEQ. The V end was cut by 1 base, the J end by 6 bases, with 16 bases between. The CDR3 totals 15 residues. CDR3 region: CASSQVPSRVVEQYF. For the CDR3, the DNA is TGTGCCAGCAGCCAAGTGCCTAGCCGGGTGGTCGAGCAGTACTTC.

The chain recombines TRBV15 with TRBJ2-5; D might be TRBD1 (6 bases). CDR3 length: 16 residues. Germline lookup yields CDR1 LNHNV and CDR2 YYDKDF (reference sequence). V lost 5 bases and J lost 0, with 16 bases in between. CDR3 amino acids: CATSGHWTEYQETQYF. CDR3 DNA: TGTGCCACCAGCGGCCACTGGACAGAGTACCAAGAGACCCAGTACTTC.

This clonotype was counted a few times. The J gene is TRBJ1-4, the V gene TRBV29-1; D not certain. The CDR3 extends over 14 amino acids. V was clipped by 6 bases and J by 5 bases, with 16 bases between them. Germline CDR1 and CDR2: SQVTM and ANQGSEA. The CDR3 nucleotides are TGCAGCGTCCGGGTCGGCCCATTGAATGAAAAACTGTTTTTT. Its translation: CSVRVGPLNEKLFF.

This chain links TRBV25-1 with TRBJ2-6; D call uncertain. In germline, CDR1 is MGHDK, CDR2 SYGVNS. The CDR3 has 15 residues. The V end was cut by 4 bases, the J end by 0 bases, with 7 bases between. In DNA, the CDR3 is TGTGCCAGCAGTGTCACGCGCTCTGGGGCCAACGTCCTGACTTTC. Residues: CASSVTRSGANVLTF.

This clonotype has only a few counts. The CDR3 here is CAIGAGYYNEQFF. The CDR3 coding sequence is TGTGCCATCGGAGCGGGATACTACAATGAGCAGTTCTTC. The chain recombines TRBV10-3 with TRBJ2-1, with 7 positions matching TRBD2. V lost 8 bases to trimming and J lost 3 bases; unmatched junction nucleotides: 4. Looked up from germline, CDR1 is ENHRY and CDR2 is SYGVKD. The CDR3 runs to 13 residues.

This clonotype came up many times. This chain uses TRBV12-3 or TRBV12-4 with TRBJ2-1; perhaps D is TRBD1 or TRBD2 (5 bases each). Trimming removed 5 bases at V and 7 bases at J, with 21 bases between. The CDR3 sequence is 16 residues long. In DNA, the CDR3 is TGTGCCAGCAGTCCCATTCAGGCGGGTCCAGGGAATGAGCAGTTCTTC. Protein product: CASSPIQAGPGNEQFF.

This clonotype was observed a handful of times. This chain joins TRBV28 and TRBJ2-7; 12 bases match TRBD1. Trimming removed 5 bases from V and 1 base from J; junction bases left unmatched: 3. The CDR3 runs 15 residues. Germline CDR1 MDHEN, CDR2 SYDVKM. The CDR3 nucleotides read TGTGCCAGCAGTCCGGGACAGGGGGCGTCCTACGAGCAGTACTTC. The encoded protein is CASSPGQGASYEQYF.

Ten or more counts support this clonotype. CDR3 nucleotide sequence: TGTGCCAGCAGTTACGAGTGGGGGACTAGCGGCAATGAGCAGTTCTTC. Translated, it gives CASSYEWGTSGNEQFF. The chain carries TRBV28 and TRBJ2-1; 11 nucleotides agree with TRBD2. V gave up 4 bases and J gave up 6 bases; unmatched junction bases: 8. This CDR3 is 16 amino acids long. CDR1 is MDHEN and CDR2 is SYDVKM in the germline V gene.

V is TRBV20-1 and J is TRBJ2-7; maybe TRBD2 (5 bases). Germline lookup yields CDR1 DFQATT and CDR2 SNEGSKA (reference sequence). There are 15 residues in the CDR3. The V and J ends lost 1 base and 0 bases respectively, with 13 bases between them. CDR3 in DNA: TGCAGTGCTAGAGGAGAGGGAGACTTCTCCTACGAGCAGTACTTC. It encodes CSARGEGDFSYEQYF.

This clonotype was seen ten or more times. The rearrangement uses TRBV5-5 and TRBJ2-2, with unresolved D. CDR3 length: 13 residues. Germline V gives CDR1 SGHKS, CDR2 YYEKEE (reference sequence). The V end lost 0 bases, the J end lost 6 bases, and 6 bases lay between the germline ends. The CDR3 nucleotides read TGTGCCAGCAGCTTGGACGTGGCCGGGGAGCTGTTTTTT. It encodes CASSLDVAGELFF.

The V gene is TRBV4-2, the J gene TRBJ2-5; the D call may be TRBD1 or TRBD2 (5 bases each). V dropped 0 bases and J dropped 5 bases, with 10 bases sitting between them. Germline V gene sequence: CDR1 LGHNA, CDR2 YNFKEQ. This CDR3 is built from 14 residues. The CDR3 spells CASSQDDYRETQYF. The CDR3 coding sequence is TGTGCCAGCAGCCAAGACGACTACAGGGAGACCCAGTACTTC.

This clonotype was picked up many times. The chain uses TRBV7-2 and TRBJ2-7, with D possibly being TRBD1 (6 bases). CDR3 size: 14 residues. Looked up from germline, CDR1 is SGHTA and CDR2 is FQGNSA. The germline V and J ends were trimmed by 1 base and 3 bases, with 10 bases remaining between them. The chain's CDR3 is CASSLEWGHYEQYF. The CDR3 DNA sequence: TGTGCCAGCAGCTTAGAATGGGGGCACTACGAGCAGTACTTC.

V gene TRBV6-5 combines with J gene TRBJ2-7, with TRBD2 matching 8 bases. The V segment lost 2 bases and the J segment 1 base; nucleotides outside the gene matches: 10. The CDR3 totals 17 residues. Germline V gene sequence: CDR1 MNHEY, CDR2 SVGAGI. This CDR3 is CASSYHVSGSESYEQYF. CDR3 coding DNA: TGTGCCAGCAGTTACCACGTAAGCGGGAGTGAGTCCTACGAGCAGTACTTC.

This clonotype turned up a few times. The chain is built from TRBV20-1 and TRBJ1-4; unclear D gene. Between the trimmed V and J ends, which lost 1 base and 7 bases, there was a span of 10 bases. The CDR3 has 13 amino acids. The germline CDR1 and CDR2 sequences are DFQATT and SNEGSKA (reference sequence). The CDR3 is CSARVGYSEKLFF. CDR3 in DNA: TGCAGTGCTAGAGTGGGGTATAGTGAAAAACTGTTTTTT.